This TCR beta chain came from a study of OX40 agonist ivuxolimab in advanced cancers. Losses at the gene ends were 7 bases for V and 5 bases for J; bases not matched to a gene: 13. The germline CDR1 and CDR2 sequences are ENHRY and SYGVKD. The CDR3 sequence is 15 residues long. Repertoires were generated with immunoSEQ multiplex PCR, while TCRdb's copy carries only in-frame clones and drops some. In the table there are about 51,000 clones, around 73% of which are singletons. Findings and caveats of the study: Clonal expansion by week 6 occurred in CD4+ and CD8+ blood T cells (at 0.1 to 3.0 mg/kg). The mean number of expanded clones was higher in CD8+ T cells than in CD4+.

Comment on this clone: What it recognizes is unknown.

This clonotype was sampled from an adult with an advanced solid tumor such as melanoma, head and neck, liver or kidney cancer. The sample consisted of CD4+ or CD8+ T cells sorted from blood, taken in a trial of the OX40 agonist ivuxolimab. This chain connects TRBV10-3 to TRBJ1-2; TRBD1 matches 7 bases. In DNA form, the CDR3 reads TGTGCCATCAACCCCGACAGGGTCAGTGGGTATGGCTACACCTTC. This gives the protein CAINPDRVSGYGYTF.